The 10 T cell receptor beta chains listed next were all sequenced from one sample in a study of blood T cell repertoires in COVID-19. Data came from immunoSEQ multiplex PCR; TCRdb stores just in-frame clones and leaves some out. The data contain about 210,000 clones, roughly 90% of them singletons. Sequencing input: peripheral blood. The source is a woman aged 35 to 49 with acute or convalescent COVID-19.

This rearrangement joins TRBV5-1 to TRBJ1-4; D call uncertain. The CDR3 has 13 residues. The germline V gene encodes CDR1 SGHRS and CDR2 YFSETQ. Trimming removed 4 bases at V and 0 bases at J, with 4 bases between. CDR3 DNA sequence: TGCGCCAGCAGCACGGCAACTAATGAAAAACTGTTTTTT. Its protein is CASSTATNEKLFF.

V usage is TRBV24-1 and J usage is TRBJ2-2; 7 bases match TRBD2. This CDR3 comprises 13 residues. Germline CDR1 and CDR2: KGHDR and SFDVKD. V trimming: 9 bases; J trimming: 6 bases; junction bases outside the gene matches: 6. The CDR3 reads CATAQGGAGELFF. CDR3 DNA sequence: TGTGCCACCGCGCAGGGAGGGGCCGGGGAGCTGTTTTTT.

This clone showed up just a few times. The chain uses TRBV4-2 and TRBJ1-2; D is unresolved. Deletions cut 0 bases from V and 8 bases from J, with 16 bases between. CDR1 is LGHNA and CDR2 is YNFKEQ in the germline V gene. The CDR3 length is 15 residues. The CDR3: CASSQDWNLGSGYTF. DNA of the CDR3: TGTGCCAGCAGCCAAGATTGGAACTTGGGCTCCGGCTACACCTTC.

The V and J genes are TRBV5-1 and TRBJ1-2; D remains unclear. V lost 0 bases to trimming and J lost 8 bases, with 14 bases between them. The CDR3 loop spans 14 amino acids. CDR1 is SGHRS and CDR2 is YFSETQ in the germline V gene. In nucleotides, the CDR3 is TGCGCCAGCAGCTTGGACAGATGGGCGCTCGGCTACACCTTC. The encoded protein is CASSLDRWALGYTF.

The chain recombines TRBV7-2 with TRBJ2-5; no firm D call. Trimming took off 5 bases at V and 7 bases at J, with 11 bases between the two ends. Germline V lookup: CDR1 SGHTA, CDR2 FQGNSA. The CDR3 sequence is 12 residues long. CDR3 sequence reads: CASSPPLGTQYF. The DNA for the CDR3 is TGTGCCAGCAGCCCACCCCTAGGGACCCAGTACTTC.

This clone has a handful of counts. This rearrangement joins TRBV7-9 to TRBJ2-5; D might be TRBD2 (5 bases). The CDR3 runs 13 residues. Per the germline V gene, CDR1 is SEHNR and CDR2 is FQNEAQ (reference sequence). Trimming took off 4 bases at V and 3 bases at J, with 9 bases between the two ends. The CDR3 sequence is CASSSWGEETQYF. DNA of the CDR3: TGTGCCAGCAGCTCCTGGGGAGAAGAGACCCAGTACTTC.

The CDR3 DNA sequence: TGCGCCAGCAGGGGACAGGGGGCGACTGATTCACCCCTCCACTTT. Protein sequence: CASRGQGATDSPLHF. The chain couples TRBV4-1 to TRBJ1-6; 12 nucleotides agree with TRBD1. From germline, CDR1 is MGHRA and CDR2 YSYEKL. The CDR3 has 15 residues. V shed 6 bases and J 8 bases; nucleotides not matched to a gene: 5.

The chain couples TRBV19 to TRBJ2-4, with TRBD1 matching over 7 bases. The junction had 4 bases not matched to a gene; V was cut back by 1 base and J by 1 base. The germline gives CDR1 LNHDA, CDR2 SQIVND (reference sequence). CDR3 length: 16 residues. The CDR3 bases are TGTGCCAGTAGTATAGGAAGGGGGCTCGCCAAAAACATTCAGTACTTC. Translating gives CASSIGRGLAKNIQYF.

This chain joins TRBV6-5 and TRBJ1-2; TRBD1 matches 7 bases. Trimming removed 8 bases from V and 4 bases from J; junction bases left unmatched: 4. CDR3 length: 12 residues. Per germline, CDR1 MNHEY and CDR2 SVGAGI. The CDR3 region has the DNA TGTGCCAGCCGAGGGACAGTCTATGGCTACACCTTC. This codes for CASRGTVYGYTF.

The rearrangement uses TRBV5-1 and TRBJ2-1, with D unresolved. Germline V gene data show CDR1 as SGHRS and CDR2 as YFSETQ. The ends were cut back, 0 bases at V and 5 bases at J, with 12 bases in the middle. The CDR3 is 15 amino acids. The CDR3 bases are TGCGCCAGCAGCTTGGACCTGCGGCCTAACAATGAGCAGTTCTTC. Its protein is CASSLDLRPNNEQFF.